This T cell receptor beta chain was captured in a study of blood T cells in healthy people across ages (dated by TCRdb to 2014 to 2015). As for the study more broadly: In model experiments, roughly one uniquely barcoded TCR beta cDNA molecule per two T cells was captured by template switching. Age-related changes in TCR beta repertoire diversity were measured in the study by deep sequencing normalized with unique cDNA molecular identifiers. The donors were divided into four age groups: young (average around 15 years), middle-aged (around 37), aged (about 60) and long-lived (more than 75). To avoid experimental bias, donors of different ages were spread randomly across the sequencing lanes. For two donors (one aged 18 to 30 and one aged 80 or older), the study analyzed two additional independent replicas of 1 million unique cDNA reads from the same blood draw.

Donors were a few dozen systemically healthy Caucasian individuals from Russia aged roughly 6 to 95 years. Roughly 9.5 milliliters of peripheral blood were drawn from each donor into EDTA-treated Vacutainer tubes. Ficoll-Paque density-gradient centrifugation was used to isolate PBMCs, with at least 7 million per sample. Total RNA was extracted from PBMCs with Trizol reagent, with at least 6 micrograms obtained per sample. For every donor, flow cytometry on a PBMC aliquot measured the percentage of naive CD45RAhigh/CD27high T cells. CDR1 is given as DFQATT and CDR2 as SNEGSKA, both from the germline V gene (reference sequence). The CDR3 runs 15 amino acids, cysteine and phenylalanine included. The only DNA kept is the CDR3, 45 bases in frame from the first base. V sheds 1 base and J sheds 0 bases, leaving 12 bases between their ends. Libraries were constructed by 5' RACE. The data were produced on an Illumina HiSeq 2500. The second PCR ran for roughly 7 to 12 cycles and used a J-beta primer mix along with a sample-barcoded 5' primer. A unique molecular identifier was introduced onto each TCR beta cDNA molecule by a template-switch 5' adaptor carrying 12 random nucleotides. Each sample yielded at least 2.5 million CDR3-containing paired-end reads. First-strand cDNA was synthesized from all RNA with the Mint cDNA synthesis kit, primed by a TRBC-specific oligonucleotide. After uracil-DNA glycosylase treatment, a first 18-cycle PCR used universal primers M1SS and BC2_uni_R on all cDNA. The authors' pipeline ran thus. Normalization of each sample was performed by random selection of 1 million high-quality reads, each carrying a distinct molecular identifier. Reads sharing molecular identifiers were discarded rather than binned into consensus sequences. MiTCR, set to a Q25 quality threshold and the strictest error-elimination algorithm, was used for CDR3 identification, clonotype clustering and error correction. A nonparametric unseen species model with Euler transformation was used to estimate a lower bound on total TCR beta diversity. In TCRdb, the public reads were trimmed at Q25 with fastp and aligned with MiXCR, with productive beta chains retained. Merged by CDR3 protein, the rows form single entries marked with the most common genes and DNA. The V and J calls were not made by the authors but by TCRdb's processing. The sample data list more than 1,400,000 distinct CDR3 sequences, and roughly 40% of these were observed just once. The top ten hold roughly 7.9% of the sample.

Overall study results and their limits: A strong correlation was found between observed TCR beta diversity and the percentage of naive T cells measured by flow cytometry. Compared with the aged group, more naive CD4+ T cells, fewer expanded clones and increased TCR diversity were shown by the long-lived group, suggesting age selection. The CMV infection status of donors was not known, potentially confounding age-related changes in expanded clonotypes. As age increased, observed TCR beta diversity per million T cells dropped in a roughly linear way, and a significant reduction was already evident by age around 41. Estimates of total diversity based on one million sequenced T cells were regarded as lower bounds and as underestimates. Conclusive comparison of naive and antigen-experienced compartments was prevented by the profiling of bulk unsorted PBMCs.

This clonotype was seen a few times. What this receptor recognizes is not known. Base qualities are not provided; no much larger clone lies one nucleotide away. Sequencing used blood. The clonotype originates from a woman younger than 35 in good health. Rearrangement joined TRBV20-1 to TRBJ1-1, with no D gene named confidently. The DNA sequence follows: TGCAGTGCTAGAGGAGGGAGACATTTGAACACTGAAGCTTTCTTT. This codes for CSARGGRHLNTEAFF.